The rows below give T cell receptor beta chains drawn from one sample of a study of blood T cell repertoires in COVID-19. Sequencing used immunoSEQ multiplex PCR; TCRdb keeps in-frame clones, though not all of them. The sample records approximately 52,000 clones, 85% to 95% being singletons. The source material was peripheral blood. These receptors were taken from a man aged 50-59 years with acute or convalescent COVID-19. The CDR3 runs from the conserved cysteine through the conserved F or W. A D gene is named only where the DNA matches it firmly. Clone size is given for some rows only: seen once, a few or many times, or a class if the clone is expanded.

v_gene: TRBV5-1; d_gene: .; j_gene: TRBJ2-3; abundance: .; CDR3aa: CASSLAGPNLDTQYF; CDR3nt: TGCGCCAGCAGTTTGGCAGGGCCCAACTTAGATACGCAGTATTTT
v_gene: TRBV14; d_gene: TRBD1; j_gene: TRBJ1-6; abundance: .; CDR3aa: CASSPPRTGVDSPLHF; CDR3nt: TGTGCCAGCAGCCCTCCCCGGACAGGGGTGGATTCACCCCTCCACTTT
v_gene: TRBV9; d_gene: .; j_gene: TRBJ2-2; abundance: .; CDR3aa: CASSVGRVTGELFF; CDR3nt: TGTGCCAGCAGCGTAGGCCGGGTCACCGGGGAGCTGTTTTTT
v_gene: TRBV4-1; d_gene: .; j_gene: TRBJ2-2; abundance: .; CDR3aa: CASSQDSGGADTGELFF; CDR3nt: TGCGCCAGCAGCCAAGATAGTGGAGGGGCTGACACCGGGGAGCTGTTTTTT
v_gene: TRBV3-1/TRBV3-2; d_gene: TRBD1; j_gene: TRBJ1-5; abundance: .; CDR3aa: CASSPAKAGQNYQPQHF; CDR3nt: TGTGCCAGCAGCCCCGCCAAGGCGGGACAGAACTATCAGCCCCAGCATTTT
v_gene: TRBV5-5; d_gene: TRBD1; j_gene: TRBJ1-5; abundance: .; CDR3aa: CASSLAFAGGGQPQHF; CDR3nt: TGTGCCAGCAGCTTGGCGTTTGCAGGGGGCGGTCAGCCCCAGCATTTT
v_gene: TRBV10-2; d_gene: .; j_gene: TRBJ2-2; abundance: .; CDR3aa: CASSVLGATGELFF; CDR3nt: TGCGCCAGCAGTGTATTGGGGGCCACCGGGGAGCTGTTTTTT
v_gene: TRBV5-8; d_gene: TRBD1; j_gene: TRBJ2-5; abundance: .; CDR3aa: CASSLGTGAGETQYF; CDR3nt: TGTGCCAGCAGCTTGGGGACAGGGGCGGGGGAGACCCAGTACTTC
v_gene: TRBV11-2; d_gene: .; j_gene: TRBJ2-1; abundance: .; CDR3aa: CASSTRNPAYNEQFF; CDR3nt: TGTGCCAGCAGCACTAGAAACCCGGCGTACAATGAGCAGTTCTTC
v_gene: TRBV14; d_gene: .; j_gene: TRBJ1-1; abundance: .; CDR3aa: CASSRGLDTEAFF; CDR3nt: TGTGCCAGCAGCCGCGGGTTAGACACTGAAGCTTTCTTT
v_gene: TRBV4-1; d_gene: .; j_gene: TRBJ1-4; abundance: .; CDR3aa: CASSQRTDRGATNEKLFF; CDR3nt: TGCGCCAGCAGCCAAAGGACAGATCGGGGAGCAACTAATGAAAAACTGTTTTTT
v_gene: TRBV5-6; d_gene: .; j_gene: TRBJ2-7; abundance: .; CDR3aa: CASSLASFEQYF; CDR3nt: TGTGCCAGCAGCTTGGCCTCGTTCGAGCAGTACTTC
v_gene: TRBV5-5; d_gene: TRBD1; j_gene: TRBJ2-2; abundance: once; CDR3aa: CASSWTGISGELFF; CDR3nt: TGTGCCAGCAGCTGGACAGGGATCTCAGGGGAGCTGTTTTTT
v_gene: TRBV30; d_gene: .; j_gene: TRBJ2-7; abundance: .; CDR3aa: CAGGQNSYEQYF; CDR3nt: TGTGCCGGCGGACAAAACTCCTACGAGCAGTACTTC
v_gene: TRBV18; d_gene: .; j_gene: TRBJ1-2; abundance: .; CDR3aa: CASSPKNREYGYTF; CDR3nt: TGTGCCAGCTCACCAAAGAACAGGGAATATGGCTACACCTTC
v_gene: TRBV4-2; d_gene: .; j_gene: TRBJ2-7; abundance: .; CDR3aa: CASTSETGYEQYF; CDR3nt: TGTGCCAGCACCTCGGAGACTGGCTACGAGCAGTACTTC
v_gene: TRBV29-1; d_gene: .; j_gene: TRBJ1-1; abundance: .; CDR3aa: CSVAQFTPNTEAFF; CDR3nt: TGCAGCGTAGCACAGTTTACCCCGAACACTGAAGCTTTCTTT
v_gene: TRBV9; d_gene: .; j_gene: TRBJ1-3; abundance: .; CDR3aa: CASKSAAGNTIYF; CDR3nt: TGTGCCAGCAAGTCGGCGGCTGGAAACACCATATATTTT
v_gene: TRBV27; d_gene: TRBD1; j_gene: TRBJ1-5; abundance: .; CDR3aa: CASSLHTPDRAQPQHF; CDR3nt: TGTGCCAGCAGTTTACATACTCCGGACAGGGCTCAGCCCCAGCATTTT
v_gene: TRBV2; d_gene: .; j_gene: TRBJ1-4; abundance: .; CDR3aa: CASTGFREKLFF; CDR3nt: TGTGCCAGCACCGGGTTTAGGGAAAAACTGTTTTTT
v_gene: TRBV3-1/TRBV3-2; d_gene: .; j_gene: TRBJ1-5; abundance: .; CDR3aa: CASSLNREQPQHF; CDR3nt: TGTGCCAGCAGCCTAAATCGGGAACAGCCCCAGCATTTT
v_gene: TRBV28; d_gene: .; j_gene: TRBJ1-2; abundance: .; CDR3aa: CASSLSRVSYGYTF; CDR3nt: TGTGCCAGCAGTTTGTCCAGGGTGAGCTATGGCTACACCTTC
v_gene: TRBV4-2; d_gene: TRBD2; j_gene: TRBJ2-3; abundance: .; CDR3aa: CASSQELAGSDTQYF; CDR3nt: TGTGCCAGCAGCCAGGAACTAGCGGGGTCAGATACGCAGTATTTT
v_gene: TRBV20-1; d_gene: .; j_gene: TRBJ2-5; abundance: .; CDR3aa: CSASDSETQYF; CDR3nt: TGCAGTGCTTCAGACAGCGAGACCCAGTACTTC
v_gene: TRBV19; d_gene: .; j_gene: TRBJ2-2; abundance: .; CDR3aa: CASSINPNYRERELFF; CDR3nt: TGTGCCAGTAGTATAAATCCCAATTACAGAGAACGGGAGCTGTTTTTT
v_gene: TRBV5-1; d_gene: .; j_gene: TRBJ1-1; abundance: .; CDR3aa: CASSQGQTTGNTEAFF; CDR3nt: TGCGCCAGCAGCCAAGGACAGACGACAGGGAACACTGAAGCTTTCTTT
v_gene: TRBV7-2; d_gene: .; j_gene: TRBJ1-2; abundance: .; CDR3aa: CASSPGIDYGYTF; CDR3nt: TGTGCCAGCAGCCCAGGGATTGACTATGGCTACACCTTC
v_gene: TRBV2; d_gene: TRBD2; j_gene: TRBJ2-3; abundance: .; CDR3aa: CASTRTSSGIGTQYF; CDR3nt: TGTGCCAGCACCCGGACTAGCTCGGGCATAGGTACGCAGTATTTT
v_gene: TRBV20-1; d_gene: TRBD1; j_gene: TRBJ1-5; abundance: .; CDR3aa: CSASILLGQGRVSNQPQHF; CDR3nt: TGCAGTGCTAGTATATTGTTAGGACAGGGACGAGTCAGCAATCAGCCCCAGCATTTT
v_gene: TRBV14; d_gene: TRBD2; j_gene: TRBJ2-2; abundance: .; CDR3aa: CASSQQRGNGELFF; CDR3nt: TGTGCCAGCAGCCAACAGCGGGGGAACGGGGAGCTGTTTTTT
v_gene: TRBV6-5; d_gene: TRBD1; j_gene: TRBJ1-5; abundance: .; CDR3aa: CASSTDRGLNQPQHF; CDR3nt: TGTGCCAGCAGCACGGACAGGGGGTTGAATCAGCCCCAGCATTTT
v_gene: TRBV9; d_gene: TRBD1; j_gene: TRBJ1-3; abundance: .; CDR3aa: CASSPTQGSGNTIYF; CDR3nt: TGTGCCAGCTCTCCCACACAGGGGTCTGGAAACACCATATATTTT
v_gene: TRBV12-3/TRBV12-4; d_gene: .; j_gene: TRBJ1-2; abundance: .; CDR3aa: CASSLEGPYGYTF; CDR3nt: TGTGCCAGCAGTTTGGAGGGGCCTTATGGCTACACCTTC
v_gene: TRBV5-1; d_gene: .; j_gene: TRBJ2-6; abundance: .; CDR3aa: CASSSFGAASGANVLTF; CDR3nt: TGCGCCAGCAGCTCGTTTGGGGCGGCCTCTGGGGCCAACGTCCTGACTTTC
v_gene: TRBV30; d_gene: TRBD1; j_gene: TRBJ2-3; abundance: .; CDR3aa: CAWKNRGLADTQYF; CDR3nt: TGTGCCTGGAAGAACAGGGGGTTAGCAGATACGCAGTATTTT
v_gene: TRBV3-1/TRBV3-2; d_gene: TRBD1; j_gene: TRBJ1-2; abundance: .; CDR3aa: CASSRGQGYGYTF; CDR3nt: TGTGCCAGCAGCCGGGGACAGGGATATGGCTACACCTTC
v_gene: TRBV30; d_gene: TRBD2; j_gene: TRBJ2-3; abundance: .; CDR3aa: CAWSVGGGATDTQYF; CDR3nt: TGTGCCTGGAGTGTAGGCGGGGGGGCCACAGATACGCAGTATTTT
v_gene: TRBV11-2; d_gene: TRBD1; j_gene: TRBJ1-4; abundance: .; CDR3aa: CASSPRQGATNEKLFF; CDR3nt: TGTGCCAGCAGCCCAAGACAGGGCGCAACTAATGAAAAACTGTTTTTT
v_gene: TRBV24-1; d_gene: TRBD2; j_gene: TRBJ2-5; abundance: .; CDR3aa: CATSDVLTSGTRETQYF; CDR3nt: TGTGCCACCAGTGACGTCCTGACTAGCGGGACTCGAGAGACCCAGTACTTC
v_gene: TRBV5-1; d_gene: .; j_gene: TRBJ2-1; abundance: .; CDR3aa: CASSLGPPTGAFDEQFF; CDR3nt: TGCGCCAGCAGCTTGGGACCCCCGACAGGAGCGTTTGATGAGCAGTTCTTC
v_gene: TRBV24-1; d_gene: TRBD1; j_gene: TRBJ1-3; abundance: .; CDR3aa: CATSDEQGDTIYF; CDR3nt: TGTGCCACCAGTGATGAACAGGGGGACACCATATATTTT
v_gene: TRBV2; d_gene: TRBD1; j_gene: TRBJ1-2; abundance: .; CDR3aa: CASSEGTATNYGYTF; CDR3nt: TGTGCCAGCAGTGAGGGGACAGCAACTAACTATGGCTACACCTTC
v_gene: TRBV28; d_gene: .; j_gene: TRBJ2-4; abundance: .; CDR3aa: CASSLRVQLGIQYF; CDR3nt: TGTGCCAGCAGTTTAAGAGTACAGTTGGGCATTCAGTACTTC
v_gene: TRBV2; d_gene: TRBD1; j_gene: TRBJ1-1; abundance: .; CDR3aa: CASTRQGGTEAFF; CDR3nt: TGTGCCAGCACCAGACAGGGTGGGACTGAAGCTTTCTTT
v_gene: TRBV19; d_gene: .; j_gene: TRBJ1-1; abundance: .; CDR3aa: CASSAVGTEAFF; CDR3nt: TGTGCCAGTAGTGCGGTAGGCACTGAAGCTTTCTTT
v_gene: TRBV27; d_gene: .; j_gene: TRBJ2-1; abundance: .; CDR3aa: CASRLGGGGYNEQFF; CDR3nt: TGTGCCAGCAGACTTGGGGGGGGCGGGTACAATGAGCAGTTCTTC
v_gene: TRBV5-8; d_gene: TRBD2; j_gene: TRBJ2-1; abundance: few; CDR3aa: CASSLRGGSGGINEQFF; CDR3nt: TGTGCCAGCAGCTTGCGCGGGGGTAGCGGGGGCATCAATGAGCAGTTCTTC
v_gene: TRBV20-1; d_gene: .; j_gene: TRBJ1-1; abundance: .; CDR3aa: CSATQLEAFF; CDR3nt: TGCAGTGCTACACAGCTTGAAGCTTTCTTT
v_gene: TRBV14; d_gene: .; j_gene: TRBJ2-3; abundance: .; CDR3aa: CASSRAPNDHTQYF; CDR3nt: TGTGCCAGCAGCCGGGCCCCCAACGACCATACGCAGTATTTT
v_gene: TRBV19; d_gene: TRBD2; j_gene: TRBJ2-1; abundance: few; CDR3aa: CASESGGADNEQFF; CDR3nt: TGTGCCAGTGAGAGCGGGGGGGCCGACAATGAGCAGTTCTTC
v_gene: TRBV24-1; d_gene: .; j_gene: TRBJ1-2; abundance: .; CDR3aa: CATSDTGLGYTF; CDR3nt: TGTGCCACCAGTGATACTGGACTGGGCTACACCTTC
v_gene: TRBV7-6; d_gene: .; j_gene: TRBJ1-1; abundance: .; CDR3aa: CASSLQTEAFF; CDR3nt: TGTGCCAGCAGCTTACAGACTGAAGCTTTCTTT
v_gene: TRBV11-2; d_gene: .; j_gene: TRBJ1-2; abundance: once; CDR3aa: CASSVEPQGGRAGYTF; CDR3nt: TGTGCCAGCAGCGTGGAACCTCAGGGAGGGAGGGCTGGCTACACCTTC
v_gene: TRBV4-1; d_gene: TRBD2; j_gene: TRBJ2-1; abundance: .; CDR3aa: CASSQLAGAVGEQFF; CDR3nt: TGCGCCAGCAGCCAACTAGCGGGGGCTGTCGGTGAGCAGTTCTTC
v_gene: TRBV24-1; d_gene: .; j_gene: TRBJ1-2; abundance: .; CDR3aa: CATSDGTSYGYTF; CDR3nt: TGTGCCACCAGTGACGGGACATCTTATGGCTACACCTTC
v_gene: TRBV6-5; d_gene: TRBD2; j_gene: TRBJ2-1; abundance: .; CDR3aa: CASRRSGGSINEQFF; CDR3nt: TGTGCCAGCAGGAGAAGCGGGGGGTCTATTAATGAGCAGTTCTTC
v_gene: TRBV11-3; d_gene: .; j_gene: TRBJ2-3; abundance: .; CDR3aa: CASSRDKTDTQYF; CDR3nt: TGTGCCAGCAGTCGGGACAAGACAGATACGCAGTATTTT
v_gene: TRBV18; d_gene: .; j_gene: TRBJ2-2; abundance: .; CDR3aa: CASSPPITRDTGELFF; CDR3nt: TGTGCCAGCTCACCCCCTATCACCCGGGACACCGGGGAGCTGTTTTTT